These 19 T cell receptor beta chains were all obtained from the same sample, sequenced in a study of blood T cell repertoires in COVID-19. Data came from immunoSEQ multiplex PCR; TCRdb stores just in-frame clones and leaves some out. The profile shows about 150,000 clones, over 65% of them singletons. Sequencing was carried out using peripheral blood. Receptors were obtained from a human donor in a cohort sampled during active COVID-19.

The chain employs TRBV18 and TRBJ2-7; TRBD1 aligns across 12 bases. Trimming cost V 0 bases and J 5 bases; bases outside gene matches: 2. Germline V CDR1 and CDR2: KGHSH, LQKENI. The CDR3 totals 15 residues. The CDR3 sequence is CASSPPGTGGNEQYV. The CDR3 DNA reads TGTGCCAGCTCACCACCCGGGACAGGGGGCAACGAGCAGTACGTC.

The CDR3 DNA follows: TGCGCCAGCAGCTTGGGGAGGGGCGCTGGGGCCAACGTCCTGACTTTC. Its protein product is CASSLGRGAGANVLTF. The chain uses TRBV5-1 and TRBJ2-6; D is possibly TRBD2 (6 bases). This CDR3 has 16 amino acids. V lost 0 bases and J 2 bases, leaving 9 bases between the germline ends. Germline lookup yields CDR1 SGHRS and CDR2 YFSETQ. Looking up the rest from reference TRBV5-1 and TRBJ2-6 gives the full variable domain: KAGVTQTPRYLIKTRGQQVTLSCSPISGHRSVSWYQQTPGQGLQFLFEYFSETQRNKGNFPGRFSGRQFSNSRSEMNVSTLELGDSALYLCASSLGRGAGANVLTFGAGSRLTVL.

The DNA of the CDR3 is TGTGCCAGCAGTTTACTCCTTCAGGGCGAGCAGTACGTC. Its translation: CASSLLLQGEQYV. V gene TRBV28 combines with J gene TRBJ2-7; D perhaps matches TRBD1 (5 bases). The CDR3 length is 13 residues. V was shortened by 2 bases and J by 6 bases, with 11 bases between the two germline ends. Germline V gene data show CDR1 as MDHEN and CDR2 as SYDVKM.

The V and J genes are TRBV15 and TRBJ1-1; D is uncertain. The CDR3 length is 13 residues. V was shortened by 0 bases and J by 9 bases, with 11 bases between the two germline ends. The germline gives CDR1 LNHNV, CDR2 YYDKDF (reference sequence). The CDR3, as DNA: TGTGCCACCAGCAGAGATCGGCAGGCCAAAGCTTTCTTT. It specifies CATSRDRQAKAFF.

The V gene is TRBV27, the J gene TRBJ2-3; 8 bases fit TRBD2. Trimming removed 6 bases from V and 4 bases from J; junction bases left unmatched: 15. CDR1 and CDR2 from the germline V gene are MNHEY and SMNVEV (reference sequence). The CDR3 consists of 17 residues. The CDR3 loop reads CASSRPPAGEWADTQYF. In DNA form, the CDR3 reads TGTGCCAGCAGCCGGCCCCCAGCGGGAGAGTGGGCAGATACGCAGTATTTT.

The chain combines TRBV7-3 with TRBJ2-2; 8 bases fit TRBD2. From germline, CDR1 is SGHTA and CDR2 FQGTGA. The CDR3 is 16 amino acids. Germline trimming cut 5 bases from V and 5 bases from J; bases unmatched to any gene: 10. In DNA, the CDR3 is TGTGCCAGCAGCCCTTCGAGCGGGGGAGGTACCGGGGAGCTGTTTTTT. This sequence encodes CASSPSSGGGTGELFF.

The chain carries TRBV19 and TRBJ1-5; D is perhaps TRBD1 (6 bases). Trimming shortened V by 7 bases and J by 2 bases, and 12 bases separated the two germline ends. The CDR3 runs 14 residues. From germline, CDR1 is LNHDA and CDR2 SQIVND (reference sequence). In DNA form, the CDR3 reads TGTGCCAGTACTCAGGGGAATCGCAATCAGCCCCAGCATTTT. Its translation is CASTQGNRNQPQHF.

The rearrangement links TRBV2 to TRBJ1-6; TRBD1 aligns across 8 bases. From germline, CDR1 is SNHLY and CDR2 FYNNEI. V trimming: 8 bases; J trimming: 6 bases; junction bases outside the gene matches: 3. This CDR3 spans 13 amino acids. CDR3 region: CASGQGPNSPLHF. The CDR3 bases are TGTGCCAGCGGACAGGGACCTAATTCACCCCTCCACTTT.

This chain uses TRBV11-2 with TRBJ2-7; a weak D match, TRBD1 (6 bases). Germline V gene data show CDR1 as SGHAT and CDR2 as FQNNGV. The CDR3 spans 13 residues. Between the trimmed V and J ends, which lost 6 bases and 3 bases, there was a span of 12 bases. CDR3 coding DNA: TGTGCCAGCAGGAGGGGACAAGACTACGAGCAGTACTTC. Encoded protein: CASRRGQDYEQYF.

V and J are TRBV28 and TRBJ1-4; TRBD1 matches 7 bases. This CDR3 has 14 residues. Trimming cost V 5 bases and J 4 bases; bases outside gene matches: 4. Germline CDR1 reads MDHEN; CDR2 reads SYDVKM. The CDR3 reads CASSAGQVNEKLFF. CDR3 nucleotide sequence: TGTGCCAGCAGTGCAGGACAGGTTAATGAAAAACTGTTTTTT. Full variable domain (outside the CDR3, taken from reference TRBV28 and TRBJ1-4): DVKVTQSSRYLVKRTGEKVFLECVQDMDHENMFWYRQDPGLGLRLIYFSYDVKMKEKGDIPEGYSVSREKKERFSLILESASTNQTSMYLCASSAGQVNEKLFFGSGTQLSVL.

The V call is TRBV19, the J call TRBJ1-2, with 8 bases fitting TRBD1. Germline CDR1 reads LNHDA; CDR2 reads SQIVND (reference sequence). This CDR3 is built from 16 residues. V dropped 6 bases and J dropped 4; count of bases not matched to a gene: 13. This chain's CDR3 is CASSGQGPILRYGYTF. As DNA, the CDR3 is TGTGCCAGTAGCGGACAGGGTCCTATCCTCCGCTATGGCTACACCTTC.

V is TRBV6-1 and J is TRBJ1-5; D is ambiguous. There are 16 residues in the CDR3. CDR1 MNHNS and CDR2 SASEGT come from the germline V gene. Trimming removed 3 bases from V and 4 bases from J, with 16 bases in between. CDR3 DNA: TGTGCCAGCAGTGATCGGCGGGCGGGAGGGAATCAGCCCCAGCATTTT. Translation gives CASSDRRAGGNQPQHF.

Points on this clone: Other nucleotide sequences from this sample produce the same CDR3. The chain combines TRBV30 with TRBJ1-2; 7 positions agree with TRBD1. The CDR3 totals 13 residues. Germline assignment: CDR1 GTSNPN and CDR2 SVGIG (reference sequence). J lost 2 bases, V lost 2 bases, and 2 bases had no gene match. CDR3 sequence (DNA): TGTGCCTGGAGTCTACAGGGGAACTATGGCTACACCTTC. Protein sequence: CAWSLQGNYGYTF.

Written as DNA, the CDR3 is TGTGCCAGCAGCCAACCAAGACTAGCGGGAGCTTGGGAGCAGTTCTTC. Translating gives CASSQPRLAGAWEQFF. V is TRBV3-1 (or the pseudogene TRBV3-2) and J is TRBJ2-1; 12 nucleotides line up with TRBD2. V lost 2 bases, J lost 10 bases, and 9 bases stayed unmatched. CDR3 length equals 16 residues. The germline gives CDR1 LGHDT, CDR2 YNNKEL (reference sequence).

The J gene is TRBJ1-2, the V gene TRBV6-2 or TRBV6-3; the match to TRBD1 covers 10 bases. Germline trimming cut 3 bases from V and 2 bases from J; bases unmatched to any gene: 6. CDR3 length: 16 amino acids. Germline V gene data show CDR1 as MNHEY and CDR2 as SVGEGT. CDR3 sequence reads: CASSYNPGQGNYGYTF. For the CDR3, the DNA is TGTGCCAGCAGTTATAATCCGGGACAGGGGAACTATGGCTACACCTTC.

The rearrangement uses TRBV7-9 and TRBJ2-1; 8 nucleotides agree with TRBD2. The V segment lost 3 bases and the J segment 7 bases; nucleotides outside the gene matches: 2. The CDR3 loop spans 13 amino acids. Germline CDR1 SEHNR, CDR2 FQNEAQ (reference sequence). CDR3 residues: CASSFSGGNEQFF. The CDR3 DNA follows: TGTGCCAGCAGCTTCTCGGGAGGGAATGAGCAGTTCTTC.

The chain has TRBV19 and TRBJ1-1, with unresolved D. The CDR3 loop spans 12 amino acids. Trimming pared 11 bases from V and 1 base from J, leaving 11 bases between. CDR1 LNHDA and CDR2 SQIVND come from the germline V gene (reference sequence). The CDR3 DNA reads as TGTGCCGCGAGCGGGTGGAACACTGAAGCTTTCTTT. Protein: CAASGWNTEAFF.

This chain links TRBV6-5 with TRBJ2-7; 8 nucleotides match TRBD1. V dropped 6 bases and J dropped 0; count of bases not matched to a gene: 7. The CDR3 consists of 15 residues. Germline values: CDR1 MNHEY, CDR2 SVGAGI. CDR3 sequence reads: CASRVTGDPSYEQYV. The CDR3 DNA is TGTGCCAGCAGGGTGACAGGGGACCCCTCCTACGAGCAGTACGTC.

This rearrangement joins TRBV5-4 to TRBJ1-2; possible D gene TRBD1, 5 bases. V dropped 1 base and J dropped 6 bases, with 13 bases sitting between them. CDR3 length equals 14 residues. The germline CDR1 and CDR2 sequences are SGHNT and YYREEE (reference sequence). The DNA for the CDR3 is TGTGCCAGCAGCTTGAGGCTGGAACAGGATGGCTACACCTTC. This encodes CASSLRLEQDGYTF.